Here is one T cell receptor beta chain with its context. The data belong to a study of CD8 T cells in Susac syndrome. It was with random hexamers that roughly 0.45 to 1 ug RNA was reverse transcribed. Amplification of TCR beta CDR3 across 54 Vbeta and 13 Jbeta was performed with immunoSEQ multiplex PCR. Each CDR3 protein gets one entry after TCRdb re-called the immunoSEQ multiplex PCR reads with MiXCR. Of 70,000 or so distinct CDR3 sequences in the sample, roughly 94% were seen once. Trimming removed 0 bases from V and 3 bases from J; junction bases left unmatched: 8. CDR1 and CDR2 from the germline V gene are SGHNT and YYREEE (reference sequence). This CDR3 spans 17 amino acids. Sequencing of TCR beta was carried out in blood CD8+ and CD4+ T cells. Stable or active relapsing-remitting multiple sclerosis, untreated and meeting revised McDonald criteria, defined the controls. Negative isolation was used for CD8+ and CD4+ T cells, and FACS enrichment was applied to TEMRA cells.

The rearrangement uses TRBV5-4 and TRBJ1-1; 10 bases fit TRBD1. This receptor was obtained from a human donor with multiple sclerosis. Specimen: CD8+ T cells from PBMCs. This chain's CDR3 is CASSLETGGAEDTEAFF. CDR3 DNA: TGTGCCAGCAGCTTGGAGACAGGGGGCGCTGAGGACACTGAAGCTTTCTTT.